One sample yielded the 15 T cell receptor beta chains listed below, sequenced in a study of cytomegalovirus exposure and HLA in healthy donors. The PCR used 60 Vbeta and 13 Jbeta primers. Sequenced by immunoSEQ multiplex PCR; TCRdb stores in-frame clones only, minus some. Among some 110,000 clones, roughly 80% were seen once, and the ten largest hold 2.5%. Sample: PBMCs. These receptors originate from a man aged 35 to 55 in good health and CMV-seronegative.

Regarding this clone: At one end the junction does not follow the germline gene, possibly because of a read error. J is TRBJ1-2 and V is TRBV5-4, with 10 bases fitting TRBD1. CDR1 is SGHNT and CDR2 is YYREEE in the germline V gene (reference sequence). CDR3 length: 14 residues. The CDR3 nucleotides are TGTGCCAGCGGCTTGGGACAGGGGCTCTATGGCTACACCTTC. This codes for CASGLGQGLYGYTF.

This clone appeared a few times. An end of the junction does not agree with germline; a read error may underlie this. The V gene is TRBV19, the J gene TRBJ1-3; TRBD1 is a possible D gene (5 bases). The CDR3 is 13 amino acids. Germline values: CDR1 LNHDA, CDR2 SQIVND (reference sequence). The chain's CDR3 is CASADTSRNTIYF. The CDR3 coding sequence is TGTGCCAGCGCGGACACCTCTCGAAACACCATATATTTT.

The chain uses TRBV6-6 and TRBJ1-2, with 7 positions matching TRBD1. V dropped 8 bases and J dropped 3; count of bases not matched to a gene: 3. CDR3 length: 12 amino acids. Germline assignment: CDR1 MNHNY and CDR2 SVGAGI (reference sequence). The CDR3 bases are TGTGCCAGCGGCGACAGGGACTATGGCTACACCTTC. It is translated as CASGDRDYGYTF.

The CDR3 coding sequence is TGCGCCAGCGGCGACAGGGGCTACGAGCAGTACTTC. It translates to CASGDRGYEQYF. The chain couples TRBV4-1 to TRBJ2-7; 8 nucleotides match TRBD1. Per the germline V gene, CDR1 is MGHRA and CDR2 is YSYEKL. V shed 8 bases, J shed 3 bases, and the junction held 3 bases outside the gene matches. This CDR3 has 12 amino acids.

The chain joins TRBV7-2 to TRBJ2-1, with D possibly matching TRBD1 (6 bases). CDR1 is SGHTA, CDR2 FQGNSA, per germline. CDR3 length: 18 amino acids. V was clipped by 0 bases and J by 1 base, with 16 bases between them. CDR3 in amino acids: CASSLAGLGRGSYNEQFF. DNA for the CDR3: TGTGCCAGCAGCTTAGCGGGTCTCGGCAGGGGATCCTACAATGAGCAGTTCTTC.

The chain employs TRBV7-2 and TRBJ1-5, with D tentatively TRBD1 (5 bases). Between the trimmed V and J ends, which lost 1 base and 7 bases, there was a span of 11 bases. CDR1 SGHTA and CDR2 FQGNSA come from the germline V gene. The CDR3 extends over 14 amino acids. CDR3 sequence (DNA): TGTGCCAGCAGCTTAGGGGGCATCAGACAGCCCCAGCATTTT. Translated: CASSLGGIRQPQHF.

The rearrangement links TRBV2 to TRBJ1-1; TRBD1 matches at 7 bases. The germline V gene encodes CDR1 SNHLY and CDR2 FYNNEI. The V and J ends lost 7 bases and 11 bases, in that order; junction bases with no gene match: 16. This CDR3 contains 14 residues. This chain's CDR3 is CASTPPGAIRGAFF. CDR3 in DNA: TGTGCCAGCACCCCCCCGGGAGCCATCAGGGGGGCTTTCTTT.

This chain joins TRBV2 and TRBJ1-6; 9 bases agree with TRBD1. The J segment lost 10 bases and the V segment lost 6 bases, leaving 10 bases of the junction unmatched. CDR1 SNHLY and CDR2 FYNNEI come from the germline V gene. CDR3 length: 15 amino acids. This CDR3 reads CASSGDRVRYSPLHF. The DNA of the CDR3 is TGTGCCAGCAGCGGGGACAGGGTGAGGTACTCACCCCTCCACTTT.

For the CDR3, the DNA is TGTGCCAGCAGCTCGACAGAGGTGCTCTACGAGCAGTACTTC. Translated, it gives CASSSTEVLYEQYF. The chain combines TRBV7-8 with TRBJ2-7, with D tentatively TRBD1 (5 bases). This CDR3 is built from 14 residues. Per the germline V gene, CDR1 is SGHVS and CDR2 is FQNEAQ. With 4 bases removed from V and 3 bases from J, the gap between germline ends came to 13 bases.

The V call is TRBV4-2, the J call TRBJ2-1; 8 bases agree with TRBD2. Trimming removed 1 base from V and 7 bases from J; junction bases left unmatched: 6. Germline V gene sequence: CDR1 LGHNA, CDR2 YNFKEQ. The CDR3 has 15 residues. DNA for the CDR3: TGTGCCAGCAGCCAAGTCCACGGGGGGGAGAATGAGCAGTTCTTC. This sequence encodes CASSQVHGGENEQFF.

This clone was counted between two and nine times. This chain links TRBV10-3 with TRBJ2-7; possibly TRBD1 for D (5 bases). This CDR3 is built from 14 residues. The germline V and J ends were trimmed by 3 bases and 1 base, with 10 bases remaining between them. Germline values: CDR1 ENHRY, CDR2 SYGVKD. CDR3 bases: TGTGCCATCAGTGAAGGGGCAGGTTCCTACGAGCAGTACTTC. Its protein is CAISEGAGSYEQYF.

The chain is built from TRBV5-6 and TRBJ2-7; D may be TRBD2 (6 bases). Germline CDR1 reads SGHDT; CDR2 reads YYEEEE. V shed 1 base and J shed 5 bases, with 13 bases lying between them. CDR3 size: 14 residues. CDR3 DNA: TGTGCCAGCAGCTTGTATGTAACGGGAGACGAGCAGTACTTC. Protein: CASSLYVTGDEQYF. The complete variable domain, with remaining parts taken from reference TRBV5-6 and TRBJ2-7, reads DAGVTQSPTHLIKTRGQQVTLRCSPKSGHDTVSWYQQALGQGPQFIFQYYEEEERQRGNFPDRFSGHQFPNYSSELNVNALLLGDSALYLCASSLYVTGDEQYFGPGTRLTVT.

The chain combines TRBV5-1 with TRBJ2-3; TRBD2 agrees at 12 bases. Trimming at V came to 4 bases and at J to 2 bases, leaving 8 bases not matched to a gene. Per the germline V gene, CDR1 is SGHRS and CDR2 is YFSETQ. The CDR3 covers 17 residues. CDR3 protein: CASSPGTSGSITDTQYF. DNA of the CDR3: TGCGCCAGCAGCCCTGGGACTAGCGGGTCTATCACAGATACGCAGTATTTT.

CDR3 nucleotides: TGTGCCAGCAGCTTCGGCGGGGGGATACAAGAGACCCAGTACTTC. Its protein product is CASSFGGGIQETQYF. The V gene is TRBV11-3, the J gene TRBJ2-5, with 8 bases lining up with TRBD2. V trimming: 3 bases; J trimming: 2 bases; junction bases outside the gene matches: 5. CDR3 length equals 15 residues. Germline assignment: CDR1 SGHNT and CDR2 YENEEA. The complete variable domain, with remaining parts taken from reference TRBV11-3 and TRBJ2-5, reads EAGVVQSPRYKIIEKKQPVAFWCNPISGHNTLYWYLQNLGQGPELLIRYENEEAVDDSQLPKDRFSAERLKGVDSTLKIQPAELGDSAVYLCASSFGGGIQETQYFGPGTRLLVL.

The J gene is TRBJ2-1, the V gene TRBV11-2, with 7 bases fitting TRBD1. Germline V gene lookup returns CDR1 SGHAT and CDR2 FQNNGV. J was trimmed by 7 bases and V by 5 bases; bases with no gene match: 8. The CDR3 has 14 residues. The CDR3 sequence: CASSPDRSANEQFF. In DNA form, the CDR3 reads TGTGCCAGCAGCCCGGACAGGTCAGCGAATGAGCAGTTCTTC.